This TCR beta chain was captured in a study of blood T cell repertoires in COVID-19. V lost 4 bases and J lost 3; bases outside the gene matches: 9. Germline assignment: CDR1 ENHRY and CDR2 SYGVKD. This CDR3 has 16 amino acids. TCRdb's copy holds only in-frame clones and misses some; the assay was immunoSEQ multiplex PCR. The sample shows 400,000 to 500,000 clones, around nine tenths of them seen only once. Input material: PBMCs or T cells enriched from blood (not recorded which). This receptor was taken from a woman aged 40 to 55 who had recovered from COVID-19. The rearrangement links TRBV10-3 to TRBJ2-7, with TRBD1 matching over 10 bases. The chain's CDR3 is CAISGLRTGGVYEQYF. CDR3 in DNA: TGTGCCATCAGTGGCCTCCGGACAGGGGGAGTCTACGAGCAGTACTTC.